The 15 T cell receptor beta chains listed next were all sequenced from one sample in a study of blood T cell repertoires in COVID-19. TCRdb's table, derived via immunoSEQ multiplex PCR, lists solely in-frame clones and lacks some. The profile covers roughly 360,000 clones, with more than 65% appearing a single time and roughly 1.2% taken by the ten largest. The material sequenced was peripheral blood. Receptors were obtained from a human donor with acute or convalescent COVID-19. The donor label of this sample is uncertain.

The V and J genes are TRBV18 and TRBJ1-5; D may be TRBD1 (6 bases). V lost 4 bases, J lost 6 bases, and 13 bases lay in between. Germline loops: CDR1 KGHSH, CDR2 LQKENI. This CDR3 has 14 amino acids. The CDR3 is CASSHETGSQPQHF. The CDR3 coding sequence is TGTGCCAGCTCACACGAAACAGGGAGTCAGCCCCAGCATTTT.

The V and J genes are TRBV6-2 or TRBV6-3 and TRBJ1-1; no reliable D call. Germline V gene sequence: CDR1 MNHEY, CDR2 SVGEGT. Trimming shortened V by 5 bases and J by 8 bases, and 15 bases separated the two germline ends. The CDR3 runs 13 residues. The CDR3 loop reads CASSRLQWEEAFF. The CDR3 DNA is TGTGCCAGCAGTCGACTACAGTGGGAAGAAGCTTTCTTT.

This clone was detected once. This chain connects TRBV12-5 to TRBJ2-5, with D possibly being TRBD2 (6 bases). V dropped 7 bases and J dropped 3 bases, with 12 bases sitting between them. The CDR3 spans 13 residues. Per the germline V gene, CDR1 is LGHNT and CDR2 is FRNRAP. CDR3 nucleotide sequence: TGTGCTAGTGCCCGGGACTTCAAAGAGACCCAGTACTTC. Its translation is CASARDFKETQYF.

The CDR3 DNA reads TGCGCCAGCAGCTTGGACAGGGGATACGAGCAGTACTTC. Residues: CASSLDRGYEQYF. The chain carries TRBV5-1 and TRBJ2-7; TRBD1 aligns across 7 bases. CDR1 SGHRS and CDR2 YFSETQ come from the germline V gene. The CDR3 spans 13 residues. The J segment lost 4 bases and the V segment lost 0 bases, leaving 1 base of the junction unmatched.

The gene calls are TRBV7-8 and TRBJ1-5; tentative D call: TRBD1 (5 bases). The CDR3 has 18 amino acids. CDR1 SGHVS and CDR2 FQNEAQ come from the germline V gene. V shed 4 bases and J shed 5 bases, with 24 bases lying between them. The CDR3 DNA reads TGTGCCAGCAGCTCCGTGGGGCGGGGGAATTTGTTTTATCAGCCCCAGCATTTT. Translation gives CASSSVGRGNLFYQPQHF.

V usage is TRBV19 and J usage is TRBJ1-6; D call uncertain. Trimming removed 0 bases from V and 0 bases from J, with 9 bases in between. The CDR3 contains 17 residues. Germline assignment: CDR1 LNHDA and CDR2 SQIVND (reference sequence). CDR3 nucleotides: TGTGCCAGTAGTATAGATCTTCTGAGCTCCTATAATTCACCCCTCCACTTT. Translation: CASSIDLLSSYNSPLHF.

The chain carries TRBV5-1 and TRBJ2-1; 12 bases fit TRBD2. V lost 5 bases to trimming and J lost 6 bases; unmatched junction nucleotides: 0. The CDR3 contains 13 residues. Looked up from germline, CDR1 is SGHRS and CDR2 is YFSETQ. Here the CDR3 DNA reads TGCGCCAGCAGGGGACTAGCGGGCAATGAGCAGTTCTTC. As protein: CASRGLAGNEQFF. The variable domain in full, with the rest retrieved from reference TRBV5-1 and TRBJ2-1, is KAGVTQTPRYLIKTRGQQVTLSCSPISGHRSVSWYQQTPGQGLQFLFEYFSETQRNKGNFPGRFSGRQFSNSRSEMNVSTLELGDSALYLCASRGLAGNEQFFGPGTRLTVL.

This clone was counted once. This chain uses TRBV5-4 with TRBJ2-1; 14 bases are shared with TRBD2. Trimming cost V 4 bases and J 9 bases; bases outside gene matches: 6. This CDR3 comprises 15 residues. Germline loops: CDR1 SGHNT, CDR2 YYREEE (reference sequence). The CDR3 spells CASSPGLAGDSEQFF. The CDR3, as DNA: TGTGCCAGCAGCCCGGGACTAGCGGGGGACAGTGAGCAGTTCTTC.

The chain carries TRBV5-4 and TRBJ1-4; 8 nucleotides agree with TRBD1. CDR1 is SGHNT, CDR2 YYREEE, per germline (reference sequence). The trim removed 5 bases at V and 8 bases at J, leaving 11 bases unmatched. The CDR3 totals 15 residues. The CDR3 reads CASSSGQGKGEKLFF. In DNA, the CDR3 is TGTGCCAGCAGTTCAGGACAGGGAAAAGGGGAAAAACTGTTTTTT.

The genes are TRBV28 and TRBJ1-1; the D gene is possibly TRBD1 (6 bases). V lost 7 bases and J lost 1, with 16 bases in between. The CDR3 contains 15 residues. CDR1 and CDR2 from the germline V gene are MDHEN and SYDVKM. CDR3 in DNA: TGTGCCAGCACCTATAGGGGGAGTGGGAACACTGAAGCTTTCTTT. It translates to CASTYRGSGNTEAFF.

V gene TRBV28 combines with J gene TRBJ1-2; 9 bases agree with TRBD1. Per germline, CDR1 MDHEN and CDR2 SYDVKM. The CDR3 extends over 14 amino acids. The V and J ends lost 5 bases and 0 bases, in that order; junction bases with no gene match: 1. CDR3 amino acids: CASSRTGANYGYTF. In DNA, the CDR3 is TGTGCCAGCAGTCGGACAGGGGCTAACTATGGCTACACCTTC.

The CDR3: CASSLTNSPLHF. The CDR3 DNA sequence: TGTGCCAGCAGTTTGACAAATTCACCCCTCCACTTT. This rearrangement joins TRBV28 to TRBJ1-6, with no clear D. The CDR3 consists of 12 residues. Germline CDR1 is MDHEN and CDR2 is SYDVKM. V dropped 3 bases and J dropped 7 bases, with 4 bases sitting between them. The variable domain in full, with the rest retrieved from reference TRBV28 and TRBJ1-6, is DVKVTQSSRYLVKRTGEKVFLECVQDMDHENMFWYRQDPGLGLRLIYFSYDVKMKEKGDIPEGYSVSREKKERFSLILESASTNQTSMYLCASSLTNSPLHFGNGTRLTVT.

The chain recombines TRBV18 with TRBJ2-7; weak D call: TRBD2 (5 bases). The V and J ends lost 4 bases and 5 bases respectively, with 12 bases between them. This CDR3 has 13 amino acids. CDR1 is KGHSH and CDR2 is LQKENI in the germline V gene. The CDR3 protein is CASSLRERDEQYF. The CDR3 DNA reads TGTGCCAGCTCACTAAGGGAGAGGGACGAGCAGTACTTC.

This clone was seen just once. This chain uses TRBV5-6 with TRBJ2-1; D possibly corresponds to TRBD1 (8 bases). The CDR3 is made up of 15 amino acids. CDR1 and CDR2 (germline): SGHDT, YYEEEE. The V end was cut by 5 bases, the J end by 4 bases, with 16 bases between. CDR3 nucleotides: TGTGCCAGCAGAGCGGGGACAGGTTTTTACAATGAGCAGTTCTTC. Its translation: CASRAGTGFYNEQFF.

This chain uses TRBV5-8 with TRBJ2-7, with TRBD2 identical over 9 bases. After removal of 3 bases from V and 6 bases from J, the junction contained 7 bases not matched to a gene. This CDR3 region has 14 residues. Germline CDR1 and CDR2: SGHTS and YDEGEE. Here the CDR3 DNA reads TGTGCCAGCAGCTATAGCGGGAGAGGGGTCGAGCAGTACTTC. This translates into CASSYSGRGVEQYF. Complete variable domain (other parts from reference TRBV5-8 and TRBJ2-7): EAGVTQSPTHLIKTRGQQATLRCSPISGHTSVYWYQQALGLGLQFLLWYDEGEERNRGNFPPRFSGRQFPNYSSELNVNALELEDSALYLCASSYSGRGVEQYFGPGTRLTVT.